Following are 22 T cell receptor beta chains from one sample sequenced in a study of blood T cell repertoires in COVID-19 (dated by TCRdb to the early 2020s). Receptors were amplified or captured by the immunoSEQ multiplex PCR assay. TCRdb mirrors the immuneACCESS table, restricted to in-frame sequences. Some clones are absent from its copies; in checked studies, under half trace to an unresolved V gene, and the reason for the others is unknown. Across this sample there are about 300,000 clones, with about nine tenths seen only once. The ten largest clones capture approximately 5.5% of the sample. Sequenced: PBMCs or T cells enriched from blood (not recorded which). The receptors originated from a man in his fifties or sixties who had recovered from COVID-19.

A word on this clone: Other nucleotide sequences from this sample produce the same CDR3. The chain joins TRBV6-5 to TRBJ1-5; D is undetermined. In germline, CDR1 is MNHEY, CDR2 SVGAGI. This CDR3 has 14 residues. Deletions cut 4 bases from V and 3 bases from J, with 10 bases between. The CDR3 DNA reads TGTGCCAGCAGTTCGGGAACAGACAATCAGCCCCAGCATTTT. Translating gives CASSSGTDNQPQHF.

This clone occurred a few times. J is TRBJ2-7 and V is TRBV13; D might be TRBD1 (5 bases). Germline CDR1 reads PRHDT; CDR2 reads FYEKMQ (reference sequence). V was shortened by 3 bases and J by 4 bases, with 13 bases between the two germline ends. This CDR3 is built from 14 residues. This CDR3 is CASSFVGQGYEQYF. CDR3 sequence (DNA): TGTGCCAGCAGCTTTGTCGGGCAGGGTTACGAGCAGTACTTC.

This chain links TRBV5-1 with TRBJ2-5; D is possibly TRBD1 (6 bases). The CDR3 spans 16 residues. Trimming cost V 1 base and J 1 base, with 14 bases left between them. Per the germline V gene, CDR1 is SGHRS and CDR2 is YFSETQ. The CDR3 DNA sequence: TGCGCCAGCAGCTTGCCGGGGACAAGTGTCCAAGAGACCCAGTACTTC. Protein sequence: CASSLPGTSVQETQYF.

This chain uses TRBV29-1 with TRBJ2-2, with D maybe TRBD2 (7 bases). Deletions cut 7 bases from V and 5 bases from J, with 20 bases between. Per the germline V gene, CDR1 is SQVTM and CDR2 is ANQGSEA. This CDR3 is 15 amino acids long. The CDR3 loop is CSAQGRGALTGELFF. The CDR3 coding sequence is TGCAGCGCCCAAGGTCGGGGGGCGTTGACCGGGGAGCTGTTTTTT.

The rearrangement uses TRBV19 and TRBJ2-7, with a possible D match to TRBD2 (5 bases). The germline V and J ends were trimmed by 4 bases and 7 bases, with 17 bases remaining between them. The CDR3 contains 14 residues. Germline V gives CDR1 LNHDA, CDR2 SQIVND (reference sequence). CDR3 amino acids: CASSSWATSGEQYF. The CDR3 DNA follows: TGTGCCAGTAGTAGTTGGGCTACTTCGGGAGAGCAGTACTTC.

For the CDR3, the DNA is TGTGCCAGCAGCTTAAGGGACAGGGGGACCAACGTCCTGACTTTC. Translated, it gives CASSLRDRGTNVLTF. This chain uses TRBV5-4 with TRBJ2-6; TRBD1 aligns across 11 bases. The CDR3 has 15 residues. CDR1 and CDR2 from the germline V gene are SGHNT and YYREEE (reference sequence). The junction had 3 bases not matched to a gene; V was cut back by 2 bases and J by 8 bases.

The chain carries TRBV6-2 or TRBV6-3 and TRBJ2-7; 8 bases agree with TRBD1. CDR1 and CDR2 from the germline V gene are MNHEY and SVGEGT. CDR3 length: 14 amino acids. Trimming cost V 4 bases and J 2 bases; bases outside gene matches: 4. The CDR3: CASSWRTGTYEQYF. CDR3 in DNA: TGTGCCAGCAGTTGGAGGACAGGGACCTACGAGCAGTACTTC.

V gene TRBV7-9 combines with J gene TRBJ2-6, with TRBD1 matching 12 bases. V gave up 4 bases and J gave up 3 bases; unmatched junction bases: 10. The CDR3 length is 19 residues. Germline CDR1 SEHNR, CDR2 FQNEAQ (reference sequence). The CDR3 protein is CASSSLSGTGGFGANVLTF. In DNA, the CDR3 is TGTGCCAGCAGCTCTCTGAGCGGGACAGGGGGCTTTGGGGCCAACGTCCTGACTTTC.

The rearrangement uses TRBV2 and TRBJ2-3, with D unresolved. The germline V and J ends were trimmed by 6 bases and 4 bases, with 5 bases remaining between them. Germline V CDR1 and CDR2: SNHLY, FYNNEI. The CDR3 sequence is 11 residues long. CDR3 sequence reads: CASSIADTQYF. The CDR3 region has the DNA TGTGCCAGCAGCATAGCAGATACGCAGTATTTT.

The rearrangement joins TRBV19 to TRBJ2-5; D perhaps matches TRBD2 (6 bases). This CDR3 has 13 residues. V was trimmed by 4 bases and J by 4 bases, leaving 10 bases between them. CDR1 LNHDA and CDR2 SQIVND come from the germline V gene (reference sequence). CDR3 loop: CASSSVRGETQYF. The DNA for the CDR3 is TGTGCCAGTAGTAGCGTGCGGGGAGAGACCCAGTACTTC.

This clone was seen a single time. The CDR3 bases are TGTGCCAGTAGAGGATGGAGGGCAGGCTACAATGAGCAGTTCTTC. It is translated as CASRGWRAGYNEQFF. The rearrangement links TRBV19 to TRBJ2-1, with D perhaps matching TRBD2 (6 bases). Germline assignment: CDR1 LNHDA and CDR2 SQIVND (reference sequence). Between the trimmed V and J ends, which lost 6 bases and 3 bases, there was a span of 15 bases. CDR3 length: 15 amino acids.

The J gene is TRBJ1-2, the V gene TRBV28, with TRBD1 matching over 8 bases. Germline CDR1 MDHEN, CDR2 SYDVKM. Trimming took 5 bases from V and 1 from J; bases not matched to a gene: 6. This CDR3 is 15 amino acids long. The CDR3 loop is CASSRPGQVNYGYTF. CDR3 DNA: TGTGCCAGCAGTCGTCCGGGACAGGTTAACTATGGCTACACCTTC.

The CDR3 DNA sequence: TGTGCCAGCAACGACCTTGGGACAGTACAAGAGACCCAGTACTTC. This translates into CASNDLGTVQETQYF. The rearrangement links TRBV6-5 to TRBJ2-5; TRBD1 matches at 7 bases. Germline V gives CDR1 MNHEY, CDR2 SVGAGI. This CDR3 contains 15 residues. Trimming removed 7 bases from V and 2 bases from J; junction bases left unmatched: 10.

CDR3 coding DNA: TGTGCCAGCAGTTTATGGAGCCACTACGAGCAGTACTTC. Protein sequence: CASSLWSHYEQYF. The J gene is TRBJ2-7, the V gene TRBV28, with D unresolved. CDR3 size: 13 residues. The germline CDR1 and CDR2 sequences are MDHEN and SYDVKM. The V end was cut by 0 bases, the J end by 3 bases, with 6 bases between.

The chain joins TRBV28 to TRBJ1-2; a possible D gene is TRBD1 (5 bases). V was trimmed by 5 bases and J by 2 bases, leaving 12 bases between them. CDR1 is MDHEN, CDR2 SYDVKM, per germline. This CDR3 has 14 amino acids. This CDR3 is CASSPGQPNYGYTF. The DNA for the CDR3 is TGTGCCAGCAGTCCTGGACAACCGAACTATGGCTACACCTTC.

Here the CDR3 reads CASNPLVTGNTEAFF. CDR3 in DNA: TGTGCCAGCAACCCCTTGGTGACAGGGAACACTGAAGCTTTCTTT. This rearrangement joins TRBV2 to TRBJ1-1, with D tentatively TRBD1 (6 bases). With 7 bases removed from V and 1 base from J, the gap between germline ends came to 16 bases. The CDR3 loop spans 15 amino acids. Germline loops: CDR1 SNHLY, CDR2 FYNNEI.

V gene TRBV27 combines with J gene TRBJ2-1, with 7 positions matching TRBD2. The junction had 9 bases not matched to a gene; V was cut back by 7 bases and J by 3 bases. There are 15 residues in the CDR3. Germline V gives CDR1 MNHEY, CDR2 SMNVEV (reference sequence). CDR3 nucleotide sequence: TGTGCCAGCAACTCCCCTAGCGGAAGCTACAATGAGCAGTTCTTC. The encoded protein is CASNSPSGSYNEQFF.

V usage is TRBV5-1 and J usage is TRBJ1-2; TRBD1 agrees at 7 bases. The CDR3 runs 16 residues. Losses at the gene ends were 3 bases for V and 6 bases for J; bases not matched to a gene: 14. Germline values: CDR1 SGHRS, CDR2 YFSETQ. CDR3 DNA sequence: TGCGCCAGCAGCTCCGGCCTGACAGGGCGGACGGATGGCTACACCTTC. Translating it yields CASSSGLTGRTDGYTF.

This sequence joins TRBV10-1 and TRBJ2-3; D call uncertain. Germline CDR1 is WNHNN and CDR2 is SYGVQD (reference sequence). CDR3 length equals 14 residues. Trimming removed 3 bases from V and 3 bases from J, with 10 bases in between. CDR3 sequence reads: CASSDGGVTDTQYF. The DNA for the CDR3 is TGCGCCAGCAGTGATGGCGGTGTAACAGATACGCAGTATTTT.

The chain couples TRBV4-3 to TRBJ2-3; D might be TRBD2 (5 bases). Trimming stripped 3 bases from V and 6 bases from J, with 19 bases between. The length of the CDR3 is 16 residues. Germline-derived CDR1 and CDR2 are LGHNA and YSLEER. The DNA of the CDR3 is TGCGCCAGCAGCCAGCAGGATAACCCTAGAGGGGATACGCAGTATTTT. Translated, it gives CASSQQDNPRGDTQYF.

The count of this clone is one. The chain couples TRBV5-1 to TRBJ1-1; tentative D call: TRBD1 (6 bases). Germline V gene data show CDR1 as SGHRS and CDR2 as YFSETQ. Trimming pared 1 base from V and 1 base from J, leaving 8 bases between. The CDR3 runs 14 residues. The CDR3 sequence is CASSLNRENTEAFF. The CDR3 coding sequence is TGCGCCAGCAGCTTGAACAGGGAGAACACTGAAGCTTTCTTT.

This clone came up once. The chain links TRBV18 to TRBJ1-5, with TRBD1 as a possible D gene (6 bases). This CDR3 has 14 amino acids. The germline V and J ends were trimmed by 4 bases and 1 base, with 8 bases remaining between them. Per the germline V gene, CDR1 is KGHSH and CDR2 is LQKENI. The CDR3 sequence is CASSHGQSNQPQHF. CDR3 DNA sequence: TGTGCCAGCTCACATGGACAGAGCAATCAGCCCCAGCATTTT. The full variable domain, its missing parts supplied by reference TRBV18 and TRBJ1-5, is NAGVMQNPRHLVRRRGQEARLRCSPMKGHSHVYWYRQLPEEGLKFMVYLQKENIIDESGMPKERFSAEFPKEGPSILRIQQVVRGDSAAYFCASSHGQSNQPQHFGDGTRLSIL.